The 21 T cell receptor beta chains below all came from one sample that was sequenced in a study of Ad26.COV2.S vaccination and SARS-CoV-2 variants. Sample treatment: around 19 received Ad26.COV2.S at low or high dose, single or two shots; about 5 received placebo; per-sample allocation not given. Each sample was drawn 63 days after the first injection (of vaccine or placebo). Generated by immunoSEQ multiplex PCR, the TCRdb table keeps only in-frame clones and is missing some. The sample lists around 370,000 clones; 85% were seen once. The sequences come from peripheral blood, collected in a trial of Ad26.COV2.S vaccine versus placebo. These TCRs come from a person aged 18-60 years who received the Ad26.COV2.S COVID-19 vaccine or a placebo.

The J gene is TRBJ2-1, the V gene TRBV5-6; D perhaps matches TRBD2 (5 bases). CDR3 size: 17 residues. V lost 2 bases to trimming and J lost 6 bases, with 21 bases between them. Looked up from germline, CDR1 is SGHDT and CDR2 is YYEEEE. For the CDR3, the DNA is TGTGCCAGCAGCTTTCTCCATGACCCTTCGGCGGGCAATGAGCAGTTCTTC. Translation gives CASSFLHDPSAGNEQFF.

This clone appeared a few times. The chain links TRBV5-1 to TRBJ1-3; D unresolved. The V and J ends lost 0 bases and 0 bases respectively, with 10 bases between them. Germline V CDR1 and CDR2: SGHRS, YFSETQ. The CDR3 runs 16 residues. The CDR3 DNA reads TGCGCCAGCAGCTTGGGGGATCCTAGCTCTGGAAACACCATATATTTT. Protein sequence: CASSLGDPSSGNTIYF.

The gene calls are TRBV6-6 and TRBJ1-3; the D is unclear. V was shortened by 0 bases and J by 8 bases, with 14 bases between the two germline ends. Looked up from germline, CDR1 is MNHNY and CDR2 is SVGAGI (reference sequence). The CDR3 sequence is 15 residues long. Here the CDR3 DNA reads TGTGCCAGCAGTTACTCGAGCCTCGGCGGTGACACCATATATTTT. It codes for CASSYSSLGGDTIYF.

The gene calls are TRBV29-1 and TRBJ1-1; D is possibly TRBD1 (5 bases). This CDR3 spans 12 amino acids. The V end was cut by 4 bases, the J end by 1 base, with 7 bases between. Germline V gene lookup returns CDR1 SQVTM and CDR2 ANQGSEA. The CDR3 coding sequence is TGCAGCGTTGGACAGTCGAACACTGAAGCTTTCTTT. Translation gives CSVGQSNTEAFF.

The J gene is TRBJ2-2, the V gene TRBV3-1 (or the pseudogene TRBV3-2); 13 bases align to TRBD2. The V and J ends lost 2 bases and 3 bases, in that order; junction bases with no gene match: 6. Germline CDR1 reads LGHDT; CDR2 reads YNNKEL (reference sequence). This CDR3 is built from 18 residues. In DNA form, the CDR3 reads TGTGCCAGCAGCCAAAATCGCGGACTAGCGGGAGACACCGGGGAGCTGTTTTTT. It is translated as CASSQNRGLAGDTGELFF.

The gene calls are TRBV16 and TRBJ1-2; 7 bases are shared with TRBD1. Trimming removed 3 bases from V and 3 bases from J; junction bases left unmatched: 7. The CDR3 length is 15 residues. Germline assignment: CDR1 KGHSY and CDR2 FQNENV. The CDR3 DNA sequence: TGTGCCAGCAGCCAGACCGGGACAGACTACTATGGCTACACCTTC. Amino acid sequence: CASSQTGTDYYGYTF.

This sequence joins TRBV5-1 and TRBJ2-5; TRBD1 matches 7 bases. V lost 5 bases and J lost 2; bases outside the gene matches: 3. The CDR3 loop spans 13 amino acids. The germline V gene has CDR1 SGHRS and CDR2 YFSETQ. CDR3 bases: TGCGCCAGCAGGGCCAGGGGGCAAGAGACCCAGTACTTC. The encoded protein is CASRARGQETQYF.

The J gene is TRBJ2-7, the V gene TRBV11-2; D is ambiguous. Germline V gives CDR1 SGHAT, CDR2 FQNNGV. This CDR3 region has 14 residues. Trimming removed 1 base from V and 2 bases from J, with 9 bases in between. CDR3 sequence: CASSLADLPYEQYF. In DNA form, the CDR3 reads TGTGCCAGCAGCTTAGCGGACCTCCCCTACGAGCAGTACTTC.

This rearrangement joins TRBV7-9 to TRBJ2-5, with D possibly TRBD2 on 6 matching bases. The CDR3 is 14 residues long. Germline CDR1 reads SEHNR; CDR2 reads FQNEAQ (reference sequence). V shed 0 bases and J shed 5 bases, with 10 bases lying between them. CDR3 DNA: TGTGCCAGCAGCTTAGCGGCAGGAGGGGAGACCCAGTACTTC. Residues: CASSLAAGGETQYF.

The chain is built from TRBV7-8 and TRBJ2-7, with TRBD1 matching 10 bases. From germline, CDR1 is SGHVS and CDR2 FQNEAQ. The CDR3 totals 15 residues. Trimming took 3 bases from V and 6 from J; bases not matched to a gene: 8. CDR3 bases: TGTGCCAGCAGCTTGACCGGGACAGGGGTGGGCGAGCAGTACTTC. Protein product: CASSLTGTGVGEQYF.

The chain joins TRBV7-2 to TRBJ2-2; D possibly corresponds to TRBD1 (6 bases). The CDR3 has 14 amino acids. Germline lookup yields CDR1 SGHTA and CDR2 FQGNSA. V was cut by 3 bases and J by 7 bases, with 12 bases left in between. The CDR3 region is CASSFSGDNGELFF. The CDR3 bases are TGTGCCAGCAGCTTCTCAGGGGACAACGGGGAGCTGTTTTTT.

J is TRBJ2-7 and V is TRBV7-2; TRBD2 aligns across 10 bases. The ends lost 5 bases at V and 0 bases at J; junction bases unmatched: 7. Germline CDR1 SGHTA, CDR2 FQGNSA. The CDR3 sequence is 16 residues long. In DNA, the CDR3 is TGTGCCAGCAGCCTAAGCGGGGGGGGACTCTCCTACGAGCAGTACTTC. It specifies CASSLSGGGLSYEQYF. Full variable domain (missing parts from reference TRBV7-2 and TRBJ2-7): GAGVSQSPSNKVTEKGKDVELRCDPISGHTALYWYRQSLGQGLEFLIYFQGNSAPDKSGLPSDRFSAERTGGSVSTLTIQRTQQEDSAVYLCASSLSGGGLSYEQYFGPGTRLTVT.

The V gene is TRBV7-2, the J gene TRBJ2-1; maybe TRBD2 (5 bases). Germline V CDR1 and CDR2: SGHTA, FQGNSA. This CDR3 has 14 residues. V gave up 1 base and J gave up 4 bases, with 8 bases separating them. In nucleotides, the CDR3 is TGTGCCAGCAGCTTAGAGACTAATTACAATGAGCAGTTCTTC. Residues: CASSLETNYNEQFF.

The V and J genes are TRBV19 and TRBJ2-7; D unclear. The germline gives CDR1 LNHDA, CDR2 SQIVND (reference sequence). V lost 6 bases to trimming and J lost 3 bases, with 12 bases between them. The length of the CDR3 is 13 residues. The CDR3 DNA follows: TGTGCCAGTAGCCTTACTGCGTACTACGAGCAGTACTTC. Translating it yields CASSLTAYYEQYF. Looking up the rest from reference TRBV19 and TRBJ2-7 gives the full variable domain: DGGITQSPKYLFRKEGQNVTLSCEQNLNHDAMYWYRQDPGQGLRLIYYSQIVNDFQKGDIAEGYSVSREKKESFPLTVTSAQKNPTAFYLCASSLTAYYEQYFGPGTRLTVT.

The V call is TRBV27, the J call TRBJ2-7; TRBD1 matches at 10 bases. Per germline, CDR1 MNHEY and CDR2 SMNVEV (reference sequence). The CDR3 consists of 14 residues. V dropped 5 bases and J dropped 5; count of bases not matched to a gene: 6. In DNA, the CDR3 is TGTGCCAGCAGTAACGGACAGGGGGGAAACGAGCAGTACTTC. Protein product: CASSNGQGGNEQYF.

The chain uses TRBV6-5 and TRBJ2-7; D gene unclear. Trimming left V 6 bases short and J 2 bases short, with 11 bases between. The CDR3 covers 13 residues. CDR1 is MNHEY and CDR2 is SVGAGI in the germline V gene. CDR3 in DNA: TGTGCCAGCAGACCCGGTAACACCTACGAGCAGTACTTC. Residues: CASRPGNTYEQYF.

The chain recombines TRBV19 with TRBJ2-3; no definite D call. V was clipped by 5 bases and J by 2 bases, with 14 bases between them. Looked up from germline, CDR1 is LNHDA and CDR2 is SQIVND (reference sequence). The length of the CDR3 is 15 residues. The CDR3 DNA is TGTGCCAGTAGTCCGATGAGCCAGATCACAGATACGCAGTATTTT. Translating gives CASSPMSQITDTQYF.

The rearrangement uses TRBV13 and TRBJ2-7; D perhaps matches TRBD1 (5 bases). The CDR3 is 13 residues long. Per germline, CDR1 PRHDT and CDR2 FYEKMQ (reference sequence). Trimming took 5 bases from V and 2 from J, leaving 10 bases between them. This chain's CDR3 is CASSETGAYEQYF. In nucleotides, the CDR3 is TGTGCCAGCAGCGAAACAGGAGCCTACGAGCAGTACTTC.

The V and J genes are TRBV10-3 and TRBJ1-1; D possibly corresponds to TRBD1 (5 bases). Trimming took 0 bases from V and 3 from J, leaving 11 bases between them. CDR1 ENHRY and CDR2 SYGVKD come from the germline V gene. The CDR3 totals 15 residues. CDR3 sequence reads: CAISESGRVDTEAFF. DNA for the CDR3: TGTGCCATCAGTGAGTCCGGCAGGGTTGACACTGAAGCTTTCTTT.

The genes are TRBV6-6 and TRBJ1-5; TRBD1 might be the D (5 bases). The CDR3 totals 15 residues. V was pared by 5 bases and J by 3 bases, with 14 bases between. CDR1 MNHNY and CDR2 SVGAGI come from the germline V gene (reference sequence). CDR3 nucleotides: TGTGCCAGCAGTGGGGGGGATTTGTACAATCAGCCCCAGCATTTT. Encoded protein: CASSGGDLYNQPQHF.

The chain combines TRBV9 with TRBJ2-2, with unresolved D. Germline loops: CDR1 SGDLS, CDR2 YYNGEE. This CDR3 contains 14 residues. Trimming took 3 bases from V and 1 from J, leaving 7 bases between them. CDR3 region: CASSDKRNTGELFF. The CDR3 DNA reads as TGTGCCAGCAGCGATAAGCGGAACACCGGGGAGCTGTTTTTT.